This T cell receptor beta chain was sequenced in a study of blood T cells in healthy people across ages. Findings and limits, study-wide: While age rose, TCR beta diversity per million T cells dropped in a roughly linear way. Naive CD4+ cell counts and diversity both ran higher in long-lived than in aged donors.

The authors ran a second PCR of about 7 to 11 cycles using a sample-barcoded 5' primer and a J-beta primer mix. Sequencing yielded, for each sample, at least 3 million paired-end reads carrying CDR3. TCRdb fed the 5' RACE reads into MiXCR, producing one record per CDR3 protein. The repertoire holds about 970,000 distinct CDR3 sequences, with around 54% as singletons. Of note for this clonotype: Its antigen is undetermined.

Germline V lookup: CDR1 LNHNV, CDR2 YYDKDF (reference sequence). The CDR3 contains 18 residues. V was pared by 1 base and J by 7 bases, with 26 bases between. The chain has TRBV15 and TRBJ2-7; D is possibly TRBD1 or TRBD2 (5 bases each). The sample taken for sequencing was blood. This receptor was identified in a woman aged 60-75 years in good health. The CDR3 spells CATSRAVFEGRAYNEQYF. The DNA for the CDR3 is TGTGCCACCAGCAGAGCGGTATTTGAGGGACGGGCTTACAATGAGCAGTACTTC.